The clone carrying this T cell receptor (beta chain) turned up a few times. Its antigen is unknown. The data were taken from a study of T-cell memory formation after mild COVID-19. Study-level information: Largely, TCR clusters stayed within a single donor.

This CDR3 contains 12 residues. Trimming stripped 4 bases from V and 3 bases from J, with 7 bases between. Germline CDR1 is SNHLY and CDR2 is FYNNEI. General observations from the study: The appearance of some responding clones in pre-infection memory suggested that cross-reactive memory joined.

TCR alpha and TCR beta cDNA libraries with sample barcodes and UMIs came from 5'RACE using constant-segment primers. TCRdb analysed the 5' RACE reads with MiXCR anew, one entry per CDR3 protein. The sample gives approximately 51,000 distinct CDR3 sequences, approximately 9% of which show up once; roughly 12% is in the top ten. This rearrangement joins TRBV2 to TRBJ2-7, with a tentative D call TRBD1 (6 bases). The receptor comes from an adult woman who had mild COVID-19 (a few samples of this study predate the infection). Cell type and time point are not known. The sequenced material came from PBMCs or a T cell subset sorted from them (not recorded which). As DNA, the CDR3 is TGTGCCAGCAGTGTACAGGGCTACGAGCAGTACTTC. This gives the protein CASSVQGYEQYF.